Sequencing of this T cell receptor beta chain was carried out in a study of blood T cell repertoires in COVID-19. For the study at large: Samples came from the United States, Italy and Spain, spanning acute and convalescent COVID-19.

During active infection, Seattle patients enrolled and were then monitored through disease. Method: immunoSEQ multiplex PCR; TCRdb's copy keeps in-frame clones and lacks some. The sample holds approximately 230,000 clones, 88% seen once. Germline assignment: CDR1 SGDLS and CDR2 YYNGEE. With 4 bases removed from V and 10 bases from J, the gap between germline ends came to 15 bases. This CDR3 contains 13 residues. This TCR was recovered from a woman aged 25 to 39 with COVID-19, enrolled during active disease. Sequenced sample: peripheral blood. The chain recombines TRBV9 with TRBJ2-1; possible D gene TRBD2, 6 bases. The CDR3 region is CASSSRRDGEQFF. The CDR3 DNA reads as TGTGCCAGCAGCTCCCGGCGGGATGGGGAGCAGTTCTTC.